This T cell receptor (beta chain) was retrieved from a study of T-cell reconstitution after alpha-beta-depleted transplantation in children. Study-level findings and limits: From newly produced T cells came most of the T-cell counts and diversity one year after transplant. The origin of high day-60 TCRbeta diversity in some patients lay in surviving recipient T cells and thymic progenitors. Alpha-beta T cells about two months after transplant reportedly derived from several hundred expanded graft clones.

This clonotype has just a few counts. Its antigen is currently unknown. This CDR3 comprises 14 residues. CDR1 is PRHDT and CDR2 is FYEKMQ in the germline V gene (reference sequence). Trimming took off 5 bases at V and 4 bases at J, with 15 bases between the two ends. The library targeted TCRbeta and was prepared with unique molecular identifiers. TCRdb passed the PCR reads through MiXCR, listing each CDR3 protein once. The sample holds around 230,000 distinct CDR3 sequences, 17% seen once. The specimen comprised PBMCs, mostly from graft donor cells, sampled 360 days after TCRalphabeta/CD19-depleted stem cell transplant. The chain employs TRBV13 and TRBJ2-7, with D perhaps being TRBD1 or TRBD2 (5 bases each). The clonotype comes from a male patient under 10 years old who had a stem cell transplant for acute lymphoblastic leukemia, so the T cells may come from the graft donor. Here the CDR3 DNA reads TGTGCCAGCAGCCTCCCGGGACGAGGATACGAGCAGTACTTC. It codes for CASSLPGRGYEQYF.